This entry concerns a single T cell receptor (beta chain). Its antigen is as yet unknown. Trimming took 6 bases from V and 3 from J, leaving 15 bases between them. The V gene's germline CDR1 is MDHEN and CDR2 SYDVKM. The CDR3 runs 16 residues. This entry is derived from a study of T cells after posttransplantation cyclophosphamide. Study results and caveats: Tissue-infiltrating T cells from skin or gut overlapped little with blood T cells. TRB clonality was highly associated with recipient CMV seropositivity and reactivation. Later blood repertoires were often dominated by clones from the donor CD8+ memory compartment.

Sequencing was performed with immunoSEQ multiplex PCR; in TCRdb, only in-frame clones are kept and a portion is missing. The repertoire includes just over 20,000 clones, under 99% of them detected once, and 0.15% to 0.2% sits in the top ten. The naive gate required viable CD3+CD4+ or CD3+CD8+ cells with CCR7+CD45RA+CD45RO-CD95-CD27+CD28+ phenotype. On the day of bone marrow donation, the related graft donor provided peripheral blood. Sequencing was carried out using naive CD4+ T cells sorted from PBMCs. The chain uses TRBV28 and TRBJ2-6, with D tentatively TRBD1 (5 bases). The receptor was isolated from a man aged 35-49 years in good health, CMV-negative, and a related stem cell transplant donor. CDR3 loop: CASRSIQVFGANVLTF. CDR3 DNA sequence: TGTGCCAGCAGATCAATACAGGTTTTTGGGGCCAACGTCCTGACTTTC.